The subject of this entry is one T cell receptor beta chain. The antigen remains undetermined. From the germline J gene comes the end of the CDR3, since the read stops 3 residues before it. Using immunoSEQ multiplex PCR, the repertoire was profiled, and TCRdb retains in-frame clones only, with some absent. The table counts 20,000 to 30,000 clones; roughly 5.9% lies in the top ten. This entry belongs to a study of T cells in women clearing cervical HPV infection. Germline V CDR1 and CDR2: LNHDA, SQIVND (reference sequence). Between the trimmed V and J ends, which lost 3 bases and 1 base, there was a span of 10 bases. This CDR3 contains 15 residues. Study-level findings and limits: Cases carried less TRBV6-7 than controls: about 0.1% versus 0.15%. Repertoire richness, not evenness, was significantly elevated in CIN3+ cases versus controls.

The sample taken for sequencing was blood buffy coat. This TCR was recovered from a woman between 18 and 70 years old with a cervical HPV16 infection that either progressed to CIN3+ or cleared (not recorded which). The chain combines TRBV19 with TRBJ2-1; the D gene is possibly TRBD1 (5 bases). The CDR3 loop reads CASSIDSGSYNEQFF. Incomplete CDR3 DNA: TGTGCCAGTAGTATCGACAGTGGATCCTACAATGAG.